A single sample is the source of the 29 T cell receptor beta chains below, sequenced in a study of blood T cell repertoires in COVID-19. Clones were read by immunoSEQ multiplex PCR, and TCRdb kept only the in-frame ones, dropping some. The repertoire includes tens of thousands of clones, 65% to 90% of them detected once, and around 15% sits in the top ten. The sequenced sample was peripheral blood. The receptor source for this set is a man in his 70s with acute or convalescent COVID-19.

This chain connects TRBV10-3 to TRBJ2-2; possibly TRBD2 for D (6 bases). V lost 3 bases to trimming and J lost 4 bases, with 9 bases between them. This CDR3 is 14 amino acids long. Germline V gives CDR1 ENHRY, CDR2 SYGVKD. Written as DNA, the CDR3 is TGTGCCATCAGTGAACCGGGACTCACCGGGGAGCTGTTTTTT. This encodes CAISEPGLTGELFF.

The V gene is TRBV19, the J gene TRBJ1-5; 7 nucleotides line up with TRBD1. The CDR3 is 14 residues long. The J segment lost 6 bases and the V segment lost 6 bases, leaving 8 bases of the junction unmatched. The germline CDR1 and CDR2 sequences are LNHDA and SQIVND (reference sequence). For the CDR3, the DNA is TGTGCCAGTAGCGAAGACAGGGTTGGTCAGCCCCAGCATTTT. This gives the protein CASSEDRVGQPQHF.

The V gene is TRBV9, the J gene TRBJ2-3, with D possibly matching TRBD2 (6 bases). This CDR3 contains 15 residues. The V end was cut by 10 bases, the J end by 2 bases, with 20 bases between. Germline V CDR1 and CDR2: SGDLS, YYNGEE. Written as DNA, the CDR3 is TGTGCCTCCTCGCGGGGAGTGCTTTCCACAGATACGCAGTATTTT. Its translation: CASSRGVLSTDTQYF.

The chain carries TRBV4-3 and TRBJ2-5; 10 bases line up with TRBD1. There are 16 residues in the CDR3. Unmatched junction bases numbered 9, after V lost 2 bases and J lost 6 bases. The germline V gene has CDR1 LGHNA and CDR2 YSLEER. The CDR3 loop is CASSQTDRGLIQTQYF. The DNA of the CDR3 is TGCGCCAGCAGCCAAACTGACAGGGGGCTAATTCAGACCCAGTACTTC.

The rearrangement joins TRBV27 to TRBJ2-3, with D possibly matching TRBD2 (5 bases). Per the germline V gene, CDR1 is MNHEY and CDR2 is SMNVEV (reference sequence). The CDR3 is 15 amino acids. Trimming removed 3 bases at V and 1 base at J, with 11 bases between. CDR3 sequence (DNA): TGTGCCAGCAGTTTCGACTACCTGGGCACAGATACGCAGTATTTT. Translated: CASSFDYLGTDTQYF.

The chain has TRBV7-9 and TRBJ2-5; 11 bases fit TRBD2. The CDR3 contains 14 residues. Trimming removed 5 bases from V and 13 bases from J; junction bases left unmatched: 12. The germline CDR1 and CDR2 sequences are SEHNR and FQNEAQ (reference sequence). CDR3 amino acids: CASSPREGLAGGYF. In DNA, the CDR3 is TGTGCCAGCAGCCCGCGAGAAGGACTAGCGGGTGGGTACTTC.

This clone was counted once. This chain uses TRBV5-1 with TRBJ1-3; D gene unclear. CDR1 is SGHRS and CDR2 is YFSETQ in the germline V gene. The germline V and J ends were trimmed by 0 bases and 2 bases, with 6 bases remaining between them. There are 14 residues in the CDR3. As DNA, the CDR3 is TGCGCCAGCAGCTTGGGGGCGCCTGGAAACACCATATATTTT. It translates to CASSLGAPGNTIYF. Full variable domain (rest looked up from reference TRBV5-1 and TRBJ1-3): KAGVTQTPRYLIKTRGQQVTLSCSPISGHRSVSWYQQTPGQGLQFLFEYFSETQRNKGNFPGRFSGRQFSNSRSEMNVSTLELGDSALYLCASSLGAPGNTIYFGEGSWLTVV.

This chain uses TRBV5-1 with TRBJ1-1; 7 nucleotides agree with TRBD1. The ends lost 4 bases at V and 3 bases at J; junction bases unmatched: 12. From germline, CDR1 is SGHRS and CDR2 YFSETQ. The CDR3 is 16 residues long. The CDR3 protein is CASSHRQGMTDTEAFF. The CDR3 nucleotides read TGCGCCAGCAGCCATAGACAGGGTATGACGGACACTGAAGCTTTCTTT.

V and J are TRBV29-1 and TRBJ1-1; D remains unclear. Germline loops: CDR1 SQVTM, CDR2 ANQGSEA. This CDR3 has 12 amino acids. Trimming removed 6 bases at V and 6 bases at J, with 14 bases between. The chain's CDR3 is CSVQPADSEAFF. CDR3 nucleotide sequence: TGCAGCGTCCAACCCGCAGACTCTGAAGCTTTCTTT.

This clone was seen only a few times. The chain recombines TRBV19 with TRBJ1-3; D perhaps matches TRBD1 (5 bases). V was trimmed by 7 bases and J by 0 bases, leaving 22 bases between them. The CDR3 is made up of 18 amino acids. Germline V lookup: CDR1 LNHDA, CDR2 SQIVND (reference sequence). The CDR3 nucleotides are TGTGCCAGTACCTACCGGGGCGGGACCTATAGCTCTGGAAACACCATATATTTT. Translating it yields CASTYRGGTYSSGNTIYF.

This chain links TRBV19 with TRBJ2-2; D is possibly TRBD2 (6 bases). This CDR3 region has 20 residues. Trimming removed 5 bases from V and 0 bases from J, with 25 bases in between. CDR1 LNHDA and CDR2 SQIVND come from the germline V gene (reference sequence). The CDR3 nucleotides are TGTGCCAGTAGTTCCTTCCCGAGGGACTTAGCCACTACGAACACCGGGGAGCTGTTTTTT. Translating it yields CASSSFPRDLATTNTGELFF.

This clone has a handful of counts. The gene calls are TRBV7-2 and TRBJ1-6; D possibly corresponds to TRBD1 (5 bases). From germline, CDR1 is SGHTA and CDR2 FQGNSA. V lost 2 bases and J lost 5, with 16 bases in between. This CDR3 has 17 residues. The DNA for the CDR3 is TGTGCCAGCAGCTTATCTTTCGGGGGGTACAATAATTCACCCCTCCACTTT. Protein product: CASSLSFGGYNNSPLHF.

V is TRBV28 and J is TRBJ1-6; 8 positions match TRBD1. This CDR3 is 17 amino acids long. V lost 6 bases, J lost 10 bases, and 17 bases stayed unmatched. Germline CDR1 MDHEN, CDR2 SYDVKM. CDR3 DNA: TGTGCCAGCAGCCTCGGGACAGGTCACCTAATTGGCTCACCCCTCCACTTT. This translates into CASSLGTGHLIGSPLHF.

This sequence joins TRBV5-5 and TRBJ2-2; the D gene is possibly TRBD2 (6 bases). CDR1 and CDR2 from the germline V gene are SGHKS and YYEKEE (reference sequence). The CDR3 has 16 amino acids. Trimming removed 6 bases from V and 4 bases from J, with 19 bases in between. The CDR3 DNA sequence: TGTGCCAGCATCCCGGACGGGGGATTTGGCACCGGGGAGCTGTTTTTT. Protein sequence: CASIPDGGFGTGELFF.

V usage is TRBV5-4 and J usage is TRBJ2-6, with unresolved D. V dropped 4 bases and J dropped 1 base, with 21 bases sitting between them. The CDR3 totals 19 residues. From germline, CDR1 is SGHNT and CDR2 YYREEE (reference sequence). CDR3 sequence (DNA): TGTGCCAGCAGCACCCCTGGGCCCTTGGGCCAATCTGGGGCCAACGTCCTGACTTTC. Amino acid sequence: CASSTPGPLGQSGANVLTF.

The rearrangement joins TRBV19 to TRBJ2-2; TRBD1 aligns across 8 bases. The germline gives CDR1 LNHDA, CDR2 SQIVND (reference sequence). Trimming cost V 6 bases and J 4 bases; bases outside gene matches: 4. CDR3 length: 14 residues. This CDR3 reads CASRTTGGTGELFF. Here the CDR3 DNA reads TGTGCCAGTAGGACTACAGGGGGCACCGGGGAGCTGTTTTTT.

The V and J genes are TRBV5-1 and TRBJ2-1; a weak D match, TRBD1 (6 bases). The germline CDR1 and CDR2 sequences are SGHRS and YFSETQ. The ends were cut back, 0 bases at V and 6 bases at J, with 16 bases in the middle. The CDR3 is made up of 16 amino acids. CDR3: CASSLDRAVGSNEQFF. The CDR3, as DNA: TGCGCCAGCAGCTTGGACAGGGCTGTTGGTTCCAATGAGCAGTTCTTC.

The chain combines TRBV2 with TRBJ1-2; 12 positions agree with TRBD1. CDR1 is SNHLY, CDR2 FYNNEI, per germline. With V trimmed by 4 bases and J by 5 bases, 5 bases remained unmatched. CDR3 size: 15 residues. Here the CDR3 DNA reads TGTGCCAGCAGTGCGGGACAGGGGGCGCGATATGGCTACACCTTC. The encoded protein is CASSAGQGARYGYTF. Full variable domain (outside the CDR3, taken from reference TRBV2 and TRBJ1-2): EPEVTQTPSHQVTQMGQEVILRCVPISNHLYFYWYRQILGQKVEFLVSFYNNEISEKSEIFDDQFSVERPDGSNFTLKIRSTKLEDSAMYFCASSAGQGARYGYTFGSGTRLTVV.

The chain uses TRBV18 and TRBJ1-1; unclear D gene. V lost 0 bases and J lost 3, with 8 bases in between. The germline V gene encodes CDR1 KGHSH and CDR2 LQKENI. CDR3 length: 14 residues. The CDR3 sequence: CASSPPSLDTEAFF. The DNA of the CDR3 is TGTGCCAGCTCACCACCAAGCCTAGACACTGAAGCTTTCTTT.

V and J are TRBV4-1 and TRBJ1-2; D is ambiguous. The V end was cut by 4 bases, the J end by 7 bases, with 19 bases between. The length of the CDR3 is 15 residues. CDR1 and CDR2 (germline): MGHRA, YSYEKL. The CDR3 nucleotides are TGCGCCAGCAGCCGCGTAACGGGAGTCAGCGGTGGCTACACCTTC. Translating it yields CASSRVTGVSGGYTF.

The V gene is TRBV29-1, the J gene TRBJ2-1; 8 bases align to TRBD1. Germline CDR1 reads SQVTM; CDR2 reads ANQGSEA. The CDR3 length is 14 residues. J lost 9 bases, V lost 8 bases, and 15 bases had no gene match. CDR3 DNA: TGCAGCCCTGGCCCAGGGGGCAAAGGGGGTGAGCAGTTCTTC. Its protein is CSPGPGGKGGEQFF.

This clone has a handful of counts. V is TRBV4-1 and J is TRBJ2-3; TRBD2 matches 9 bases. V gave up 0 bases and J gave up 3 bases; unmatched junction bases: 4. Germline CDR1 MGHRA, CDR2 YSYEKL. The CDR3 covers 16 residues. The CDR3 here is CASSQEAGGLTDTQYF. Here the CDR3 DNA reads TGCGCCAGCAGCCAAGAGGCGGGGGGGCTGACAGATACGCAGTATTTT.

This clone was observed a few times. CDR3 nucleotides: TGTGCCAGCAGCTTGGCGATCGCGAATTCACCCCTCCACTTT. It is translated as CASSLAIANSPLHF. The chain is built from TRBV5-4 and TRBJ1-6, with unresolved D. With 0 bases removed from V and 7 bases from J, the gap between germline ends came to 8 bases. This CDR3 region has 14 residues. Germline V gives CDR1 SGHNT, CDR2 YYREEE (reference sequence).

The genes are TRBV15 and TRBJ1-1; 8 bases are shared with TRBD1. This CDR3 is built from 14 residues. The germline V gene has CDR1 LNHNV and CDR2 YYDKDF (reference sequence). Trimming at V came to 1 base and at J to 5 bases, leaving 3 bases not matched to a gene. The CDR3 bases are TGTGCCACCAGCAGAGGGCAGGGGGCGACTGAAGCTTTCTTT. Its translation: CATSRGQGATEAFF. Based on the CDR3 plus reference TRBV15 and TRBJ1-1, the full variable domain is DAMVIQNPRYQVTQFGKPVTLSCSQTLNHNVMYWYQQKSSQAPKLLFHYYDKDFNNEADTPDNFQSRRPNTSFCFLDIRSPGLGDTAMYLCATSRGQGATEAFFGQGTRLTVV.

The V gene is TRBV6-5, the J gene TRBJ1-2; 8 bases are shared with TRBD1. CDR3 length equals 15 residues. The V and J ends lost 7 bases and 4 bases, in that order; junction bases with no gene match: 11. Germline loops: CDR1 MNHEY, CDR2 SVGAGI. The CDR3 DNA reads as TGTGCCAGCACCCCGGGGACAGGTTTCAGCTATGGCTACACCTTC. Translation: CASTPGTGFSYGYTF.

This clone was seen once. The V gene is TRBV19, the J gene TRBJ1-5, with D possibly being TRBD1 (5 bases). The CDR3 has 18 residues. Germline lookup yields CDR1 LNHDA and CDR2 SQIVND (reference sequence). Trimming shortened V by 0 bases and J by 4 bases, and 19 bases separated the two germline ends. This CDR3 is CASSIDGAVLNPNQPQHF. The CDR3 DNA sequence: TGTGCCAGTAGTATAGATGGGGCAGTTTTAAACCCAAATCAGCCCCAGCATTTT.

The V and J genes are TRBV11-3 and TRBJ1-1; a weak D match, TRBD1 (6 bases). Trimming took 5 bases from V and 3 from J, leaving 10 bases between them. This CDR3 spans 13 amino acids. The germline gives CDR1 SGHNT, CDR2 YENEEA. CDR3 in amino acids: CASSPRQDTEAFF. CDR3 sequence (DNA): TGTGCCAGCAGCCCTCGACAGGACACTGAAGCTTTCTTT.

The rearrangement links TRBV4-2 to TRBJ1-5; 9 bases fit TRBD1. Germline CDR1 LGHNA, CDR2 YNFKEQ. Germline trimming cut 0 bases from V and 2 bases from J; bases unmatched to any gene: 14. This CDR3 is built from 20 residues. The CDR3 region is CASSQEVGTGIFGGNQPQHF. The CDR3 DNA reads as TGTGCCAGCAGCCAAGAGGTTGGGACAGGGATTTTTGGGGGCAATCAGCCCCAGCATTTT.

V and J are TRBV7-2 and TRBJ2-1; 9 bases agree with TRBD1. This CDR3 has 13 amino acids. Per the germline V gene, CDR1 is SGHTA and CDR2 is FQGNSA. V gave up 6 bases and J gave up 6 bases; unmatched junction bases: 3. Here the CDR3 DNA reads TGTGCCAGCAGTCGGGACAGGGTCAATGAGCAGTTCTTC. The encoded protein is CASSRDRVNEQFF.